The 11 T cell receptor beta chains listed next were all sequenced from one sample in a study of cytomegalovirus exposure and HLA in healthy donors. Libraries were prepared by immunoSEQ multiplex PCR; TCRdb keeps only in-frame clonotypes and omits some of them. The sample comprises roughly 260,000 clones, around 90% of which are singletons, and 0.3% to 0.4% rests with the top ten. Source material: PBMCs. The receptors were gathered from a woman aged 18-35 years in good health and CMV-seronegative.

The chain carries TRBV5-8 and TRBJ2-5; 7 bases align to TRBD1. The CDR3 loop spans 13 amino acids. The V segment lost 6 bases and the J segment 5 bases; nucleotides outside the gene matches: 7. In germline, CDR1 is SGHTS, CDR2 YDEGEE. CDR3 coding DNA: TGTGCCAGCAACGGACAGGTGAAGGAGACCCAGTACTTC. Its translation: CASNGQVKETQYF.

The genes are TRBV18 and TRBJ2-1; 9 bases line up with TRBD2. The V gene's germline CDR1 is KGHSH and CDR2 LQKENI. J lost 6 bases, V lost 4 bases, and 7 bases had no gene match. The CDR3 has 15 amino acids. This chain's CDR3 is CASSLRLADRNEQFF. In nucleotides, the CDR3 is TGTGCCAGCTCACTACGACTAGCGGACCGCAATGAGCAGTTCTTC.

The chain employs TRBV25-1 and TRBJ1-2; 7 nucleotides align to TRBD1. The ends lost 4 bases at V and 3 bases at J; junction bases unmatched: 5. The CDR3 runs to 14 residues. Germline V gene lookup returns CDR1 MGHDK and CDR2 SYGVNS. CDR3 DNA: TGTGCCAGCAGTGCAGAAGGGACAGACTATGGCTACACCTTC. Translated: CASSAEGTDYGYTF.

CDR3 coding DNA: TGTGCCAGCAGCACGGACAGCTACGAGCAGTACGTC. It specifies CASSTDSYEQYV. The J gene is TRBJ2-7, the V gene TRBV2, with D tentatively TRBD1 (6 bases). Per germline, CDR1 SNHLY and CDR2 FYNNEI. The germline V and J ends were trimmed by 6 bases and 3 bases, with 9 bases remaining between them. The CDR3 contains 12 residues.

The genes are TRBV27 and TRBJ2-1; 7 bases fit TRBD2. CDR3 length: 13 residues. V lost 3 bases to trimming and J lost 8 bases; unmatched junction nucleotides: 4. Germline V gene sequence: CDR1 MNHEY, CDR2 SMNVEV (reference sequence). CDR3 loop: CASSFGTTDEQFF. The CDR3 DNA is TGTGCCAGCAGTTTCGGGACTACCGATGAGCAGTTCTTC.

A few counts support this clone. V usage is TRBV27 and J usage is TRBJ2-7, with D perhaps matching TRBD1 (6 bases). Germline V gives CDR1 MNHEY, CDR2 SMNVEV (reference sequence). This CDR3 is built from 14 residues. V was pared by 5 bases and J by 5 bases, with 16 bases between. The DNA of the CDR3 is TGTGCCAGCAGTCGCCGACAGGTCGCCCACGAGCAGTACTTC. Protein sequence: CASSRRQVAHEQYF.

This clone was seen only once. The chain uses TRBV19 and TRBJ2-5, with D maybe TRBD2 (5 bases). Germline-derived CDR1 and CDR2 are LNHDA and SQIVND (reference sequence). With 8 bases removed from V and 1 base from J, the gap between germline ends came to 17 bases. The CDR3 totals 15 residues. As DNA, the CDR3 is TGTGCCAGTTCAAGAGGGCCCGACGTCCAAGAGACCCAGTACTTC. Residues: CASSRGPDVQETQYF. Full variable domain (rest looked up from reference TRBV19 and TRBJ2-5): DGGITQSPKYLFRKEGQNVTLSCEQNLNHDAMYWYRQDPGQGLRLIYYSQIVNDFQKGDIAEGYSVSREKKESFPLTVTSAQKNPTAFYLCASSRGPDVQETQYFGPGTRLLVL.

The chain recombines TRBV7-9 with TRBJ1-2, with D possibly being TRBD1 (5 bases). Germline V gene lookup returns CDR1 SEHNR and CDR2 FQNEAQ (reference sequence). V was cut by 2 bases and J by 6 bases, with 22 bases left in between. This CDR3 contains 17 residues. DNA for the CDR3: TGTGCCAGCAGCTTATACCAGGGCCCCGGGAGTTTGGATGGCTACACCTTC. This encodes CASSLYQGPGSLDGYTF.

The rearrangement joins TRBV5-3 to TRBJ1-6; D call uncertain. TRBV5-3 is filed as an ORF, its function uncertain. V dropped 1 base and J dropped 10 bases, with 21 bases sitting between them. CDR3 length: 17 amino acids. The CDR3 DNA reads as TGTGCCAGAAGCTTGAATGTAACGGGAAGGAAGGCATCACCCCTCCACTTT. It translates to CARSLNVTGRKASPLHF.

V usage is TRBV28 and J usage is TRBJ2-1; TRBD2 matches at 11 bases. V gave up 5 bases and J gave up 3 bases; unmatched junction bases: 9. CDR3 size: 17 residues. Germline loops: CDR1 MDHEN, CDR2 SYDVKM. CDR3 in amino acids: CASSTYSTSGSYNEQFF. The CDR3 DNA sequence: TGTGCCAGCAGTACCTACTCCACTAGCGGGAGCTACAATGAGCAGTTCTTC. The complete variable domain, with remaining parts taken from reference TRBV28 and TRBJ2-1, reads DVKVTQSSRYLVKRTGEKVFLECVQDMDHENMFWYRQDPGLGLRLIYFSYDVKMKEKGDIPEGYSVSREKKERFSLILESASTNQTSMYLCASSTYSTSGSYNEQFFGPGTRLTVL.

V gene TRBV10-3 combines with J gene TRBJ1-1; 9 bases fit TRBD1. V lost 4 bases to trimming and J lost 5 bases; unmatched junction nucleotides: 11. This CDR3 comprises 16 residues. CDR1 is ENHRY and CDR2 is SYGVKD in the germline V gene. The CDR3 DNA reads TGTGCCATCAGTGGGAAAACACAGGGGGCAGGGACTGAAGCTTTCTTT. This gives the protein CAISGKTQGAGTEAFF.